Here is one TCR beta chain with its context. The length of the CDR3 is 17 residues. The germline gives CDR1 SGHRS, CDR2 YFSETQ. Unmatched junction bases numbered 13, after V lost 2 bases and J lost 4 bases. This record comes from a study of blood T cell repertoires in COVID-19. About the research overall: The United States, Italy and Spain provided the acute and convalescent COVID-19 samples.

Profiling relied on immunoSEQ multiplex PCR, and the TCRdb table lists in-frame clones only, not all of them. The sample consists of 200,000 to 300,000 clones, roughly 87% of them appearing once. The chain joins TRBV5-1 to TRBJ2-7, with TRBD2 matching 9 bases. The sequence was collected from a young woman with acute COVID-19. Sequenced: PBMCs or T cells enriched from blood (not recorded which). The CDR3 DNA reads as TGCGCCAGCAGCTTAAGCGCGCGGGGGGGCCTTGGTTACGAGCAGTACTTC. Translating gives CASSLSARGGLGYEQYF. Using reference TRBV5-1 and TRBJ2-7 for the parts outside the CDR3, the full variable domain is KAGVTQTPRYLIKTRGQQVTLSCSPISGHRSVSWYQQTPGQGLQFLFEYFSETQRNKGNFPGRFSGRQFSNSRSEMNVSTLELGDSALYLCASSLSARGGLGYEQYFGPGTRLTVT.